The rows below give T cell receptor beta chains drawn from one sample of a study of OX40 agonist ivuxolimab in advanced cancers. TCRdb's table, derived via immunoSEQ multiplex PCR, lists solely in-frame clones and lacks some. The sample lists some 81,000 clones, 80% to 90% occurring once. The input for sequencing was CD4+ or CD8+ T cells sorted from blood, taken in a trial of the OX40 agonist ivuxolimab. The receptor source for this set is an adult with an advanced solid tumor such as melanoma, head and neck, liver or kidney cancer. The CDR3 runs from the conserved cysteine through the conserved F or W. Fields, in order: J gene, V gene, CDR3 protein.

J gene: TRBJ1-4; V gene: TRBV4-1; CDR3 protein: CASSLQGFDRGNEKLFF
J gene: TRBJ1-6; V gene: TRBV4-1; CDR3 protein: CASSPGTGGAGSYNSPLHF
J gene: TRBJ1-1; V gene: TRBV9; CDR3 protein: CASSADRGNTEAFF
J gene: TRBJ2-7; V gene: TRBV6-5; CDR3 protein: CASSYFGQGSDEQYF
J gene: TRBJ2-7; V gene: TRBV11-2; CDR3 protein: CASSFATEQYF
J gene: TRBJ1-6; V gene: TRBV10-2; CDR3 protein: CASSVWDRNSPLHF
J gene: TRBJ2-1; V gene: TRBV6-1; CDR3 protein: CASTEIAGGNNEQFF
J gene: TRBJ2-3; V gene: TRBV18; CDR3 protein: CASSPLQGSTDTQYF
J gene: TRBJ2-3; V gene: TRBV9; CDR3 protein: CASSVSPGAVGDTQYF
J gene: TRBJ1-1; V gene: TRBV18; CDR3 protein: CASSLKQNTEAFF
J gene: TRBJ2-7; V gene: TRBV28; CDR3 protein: CASSFAPGGSSYEQYF
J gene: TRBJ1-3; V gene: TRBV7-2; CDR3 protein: CASSLGQGMGNTIYF
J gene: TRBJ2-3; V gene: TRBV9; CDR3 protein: CASSTTPLAGTDTQYF
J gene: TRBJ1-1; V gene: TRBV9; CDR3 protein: CASSARAGTLNTEAFF
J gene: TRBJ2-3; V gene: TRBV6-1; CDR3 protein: CASRTGQGNTDTQYF
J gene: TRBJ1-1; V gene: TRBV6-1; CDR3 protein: CASNGRGFMNTEAFF
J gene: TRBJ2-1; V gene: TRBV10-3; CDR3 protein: CAIKRHGTGNNEQFF
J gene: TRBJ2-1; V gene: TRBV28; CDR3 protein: CASSPTTGTGKTYNEQFF
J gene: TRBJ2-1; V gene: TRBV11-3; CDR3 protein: CASSLEGQGAYEQFF
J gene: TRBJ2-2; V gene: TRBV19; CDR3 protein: CASSMGRGELFF
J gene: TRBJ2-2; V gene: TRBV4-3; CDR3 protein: CASSQSTGGGVGGRITGELFF
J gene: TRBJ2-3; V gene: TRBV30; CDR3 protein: CAWSVQVDTQYF
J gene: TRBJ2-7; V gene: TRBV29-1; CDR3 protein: CSVGQGASYEQYF
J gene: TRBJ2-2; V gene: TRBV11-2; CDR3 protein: CASSKNLGVLTGELFF
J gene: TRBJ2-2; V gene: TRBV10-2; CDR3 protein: CAVQAGPTGELFF
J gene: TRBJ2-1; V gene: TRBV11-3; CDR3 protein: CASSLGRNNEQFF
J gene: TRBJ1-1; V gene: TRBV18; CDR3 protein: CASSLLGQLNTEAFF
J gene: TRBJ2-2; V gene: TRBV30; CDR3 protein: CAWSVWGGVTGELFF
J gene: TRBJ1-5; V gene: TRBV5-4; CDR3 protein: CASSFWGANQPQHF
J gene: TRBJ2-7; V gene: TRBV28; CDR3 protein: CASTDRGEQYF
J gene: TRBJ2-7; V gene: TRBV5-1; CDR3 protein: CASSLDTPYEQYF
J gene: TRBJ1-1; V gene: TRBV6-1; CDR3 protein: CASNDRALRPEAFF
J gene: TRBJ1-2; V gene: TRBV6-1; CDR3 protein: CASSDLDRGRGYTF
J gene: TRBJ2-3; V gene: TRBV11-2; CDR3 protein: CASSFAARSTDTQYF
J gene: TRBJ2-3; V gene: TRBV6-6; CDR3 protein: CASRYQGSRRTDTQYF
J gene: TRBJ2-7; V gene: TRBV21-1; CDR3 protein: CASSKTLTGDGEQYF
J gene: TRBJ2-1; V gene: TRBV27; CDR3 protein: CASSLGGMGAGGTYNEQFF
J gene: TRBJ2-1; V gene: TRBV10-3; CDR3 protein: CAISRTDEQFF
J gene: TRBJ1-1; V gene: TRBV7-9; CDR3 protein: CASTSLRGKNTEAFF
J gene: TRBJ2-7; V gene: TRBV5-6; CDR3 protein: CASTKGGTGAYEQYF
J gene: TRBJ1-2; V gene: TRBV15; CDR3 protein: CATSRAQANYGYTF
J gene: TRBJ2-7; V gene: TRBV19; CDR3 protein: CASSMVWGSGGYEQYF
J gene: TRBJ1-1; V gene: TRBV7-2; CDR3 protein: CASSLDLRGRTEAFF